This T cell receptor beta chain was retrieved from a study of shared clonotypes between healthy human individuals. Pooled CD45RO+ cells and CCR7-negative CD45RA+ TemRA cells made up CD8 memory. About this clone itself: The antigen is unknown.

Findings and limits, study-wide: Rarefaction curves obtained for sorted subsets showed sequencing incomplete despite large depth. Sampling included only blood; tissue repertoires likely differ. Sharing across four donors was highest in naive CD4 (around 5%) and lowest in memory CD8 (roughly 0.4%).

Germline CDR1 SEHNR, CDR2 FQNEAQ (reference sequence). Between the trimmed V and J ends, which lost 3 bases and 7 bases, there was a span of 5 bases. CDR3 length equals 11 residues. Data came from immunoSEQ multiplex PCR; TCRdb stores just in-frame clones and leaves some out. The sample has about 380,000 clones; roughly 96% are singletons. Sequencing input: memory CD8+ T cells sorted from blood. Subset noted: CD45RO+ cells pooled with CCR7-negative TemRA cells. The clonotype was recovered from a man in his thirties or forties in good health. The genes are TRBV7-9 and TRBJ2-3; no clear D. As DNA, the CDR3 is TGTGCCAGCAGCTTGGAGAATACGCAGTATTTT. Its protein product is CASSLENTQYF.